The 10 T cell receptor beta chains below were found in one sample sequenced in a study of control samples from healthy donors and cancer patients. Clones were read by immunoSEQ multiplex PCR, and TCRdb kept only the in-frame ones, dropping some. Among just over 6,500 clones listed, about 70% were seen once. The specimen sequenced was formalin-fixed, paraffin-embedded tissue. These receptors were collected from a male donor with melanoma.

J is TRBJ2-5 and V is TRBV6-2 or TRBV6-3; TRBD1 might be the D (5 bases). This CDR3 region has 14 residues. The germline CDR1 and CDR2 sequences are MNHEY and SVGEGT. The V end was cut by 6 bases, the J end by 3 bases, with 14 bases between. The CDR3 sequence: CASSPGGAKETQYF. The CDR3 coding sequence is TGTGCCAGCAGCCCGGGTGGGGCGAAAGAGACCCAGTACTTC.

This clone occurred a few times. The V and J genes are TRBV4-2 and TRBJ2-1; 7 nucleotides match TRBD2. This CDR3 has 16 amino acids. Per the germline V gene, CDR1 is LGHNA and CDR2 is YNFKEQ. The trim removed 1 base at V and 8 bases at J, leaving 11 bases unmatched. CDR3 nucleotide sequence: TGTGCCAGCAGCCAAGGGACACGGGGGGTTATCGATGAGCAGTTCTTC. This translates into CASSQGTRGVIDEQFF.

The chain is built from TRBV7-9 and TRBJ1-2, with TRBD1 matching over 9 bases. V lost 1 base to trimming and J lost 6 bases; unmatched junction nucleotides: 3. The CDR3 contains 14 residues. From germline, CDR1 is SEHNR and CDR2 FQNEAQ (reference sequence). CDR3 residues: CASSLGQGVNGYTF. In DNA, the CDR3 is TGTGCCAGCAGCTTAGGACAGGGGGTCAATGGCTACACCTTC.

V and J are TRBV5-5 and TRBJ2-7, with no clear D. V lost 4 bases and J 3 bases, leaving 11 bases between the germline ends. The germline gives CDR1 SGHKS, CDR2 YYEKEE (reference sequence). The CDR3 runs to 13 residues. The CDR3 region has the DNA TGTGCCAGCAGCCCAGGCTTAAACTACGAGCAGTACTTC. This gives the protein CASSPGLNYEQYF.

The chain joins TRBV12-3 or TRBV12-4 to TRBJ1-1; the D is unclear. V was trimmed by 3 bases and J by 3 bases, leaving 2 bases between them. The CDR3 runs to 11 residues. CDR3 in DNA: TGTGCCAGCAGTTTTGACACTGAAGCTTTCTTT. It translates to CASSFDTEAFF.

V gene TRBV5-1 combines with J gene TRBJ2-2, with 9 nucleotides matching TRBD2. V trimming: 1 base; J trimming: 3 bases; junction bases outside the gene matches: 7. Germline V lookup: CDR1 SGHRS, CDR2 YFSETQ. The CDR3 has 17 amino acids. The CDR3 is CASSLTAGGPDTGELFF. The DNA of the CDR3 is TGCGCCAGCAGCTTGACGGCGGGGGGGCCTGACACCGGGGAGCTGTTTTTT.

This chain uses TRBV4-1 with TRBJ2-5; 16 bases fit TRBD2. Per the germline V gene, CDR1 is MGHRA and CDR2 is YSYEKL. Trimming at V came to 3 bases and at J to 1 base, leaving 5 bases not matched to a gene. CDR3 size: 18 residues. CDR3 in amino acids: CASSHGTSGGVRQETQYF. The CDR3 region has the DNA TGCGCCAGCAGCCACGGGACTAGCGGGGGGGTGCGCCAAGAGACCCAGTACTTC.

CDR3 amino acids: CASSNVLSNQPQHF. The DNA for the CDR3 is TGTGCCAGCAGTAATGTCCTTAGCAATCAGCCCCAGCATTTT. The V and J genes are TRBV6-5 and TRBJ1-5, with unresolved D. V was clipped by 5 bases and J by 0 bases, with 8 bases between them. The germline V gene has CDR1 MNHEY and CDR2 SVGAGI. The CDR3 runs 14 residues.

The V gene is TRBV9, the J gene TRBJ1-2; D gene ambiguous. Germline assignment: CDR1 SGDLS and CDR2 YYNGEE. This CDR3 has 15 residues. With 0 bases removed from V and 8 bases from J, the gap between germline ends came to 17 bases. CDR3: CASSVAPGKEGGYTF. CDR3 sequence (DNA): TGTGCCAGCAGCGTAGCTCCCGGGAAAGAAGGCGGCTACACCTTC.

The gene calls are TRBV10-2 and TRBJ1-3, with TRBD1 as a possible D gene (6 bases). The CDR3 runs 16 residues. CDR1 is WSHSY and CDR2 is SAAADI in the germline V gene. The ends were cut back, 2 bases at V and 4 bases at J, with 15 bases in the middle. The CDR3 sequence: CASSERLGGRGNTIYF. The CDR3 DNA reads TGCGCCAGCAGTGAGAGGTTAGGGGGTAGAGGAAACACCATATATTTT.